The TCR beta chain under discussion was sequenced for a study of read filtering for tumor transcriptome and immune sequencing. Study overall: The cohort had more than 16 men and approximately 14 women aged about 47 to 80, mean about 70 years. Under 10 patients were R-ISS I, around 15 were R-ISS II, 6 or 7 were R-ISS III.

Only a few counts were recorded for this clonotype. Its target is not known. From approximately 430 ng of RNA, a library with molecular barcoded alpha/delta and beta/gamma adaptors was made. MiXCR was run by TCRdb on the reads, yielding one entry per CDR3 protein. In the table there are 35,000 to 45,000 distinct CDR3 sequences, 12% to 15% of which are singletons. The CDR3 is 17 amino acids. V trimming: 0 bases; J trimming: 3 bases; junction bases outside the gene matches: 3. Germline V gene lookup returns CDR1 SGHRS and CDR2 YFSETQ. Study outcomes and limitations: The CD138-negative fraction was mixed bone marrow immune cells, not pure T cells. Correlation between methods rose after single-read clonotypes were removed.

V usage is TRBV5-1 and J usage is TRBJ2-2; 12 bases line up with TRBD2. The sequence came from a donor at least 40 years old with multiple myeloma. Sequencing was done on a sample of a population of CD138-negative cells sorted from bone marrow. CDR3 DNA sequence: TGCGCCAGCAGCTTGGGACTAGCGGGAGTAGACACCGGGGAGCTGTTTTTT. Translated: CASSLGLAGVDTGELFF.